These T cell receptor beta chains were read from a single sample in a study of multiple sclerosis patients with progressive multifocal leukoencephalopathy. The method was immunoSEQ multiplex PCR; TCRdb's version includes in-frame clones alone and lacks a portion of them. The table includes some 31,000 clones, about nine tenths detected once. The sample in question was PBMCs, obtained from a patient treated with natalizumab. These receptors came from a human donor with multiple sclerosis. The CDR3 runs from the conserved cysteine through the conserved F or W. A D gene is named only where the DNA matches it firmly. The listing skips clone size in some rows; elsewhere it reads once, few, many or a size class.

clone size,V gene,J gene,D gene,CDR3 protein,CDR3 DNA
.,TRBV7-8,TRBJ2-1,.,CASSLFPGIGSEQFF,TGTGCCAGCAGCTTATTCCCCGGGATCGGTAGTGAGCAGTTCTTC
once,TRBV6-6,TRBJ2-1,TRBD2,CASRTGGRGTEQFF,TGTGCCAGCAGGACCGGCGGGAGGGGTACGGAACAGTTCTTC
.,TRBV9,TRBJ2-1,TRBD2,CASSVEGGRPNEQFF,TGTGCCAGCAGCGTAGAAGGCGGGAGACCGAATGAGCAGTTCTTC
.,TRBV7-9,TRBJ1-2,.,CASSSKGYGYTF,TGTGCCAGCAGCTCAAAGGGCTATGGCTACACCTTC
.,TRBV2,TRBJ2-7,.,CASSRDAGLYEQYF,TGTGCCAGCAGCCGGGACGCCGGGCTCTACGAGCAGTACTTC
.,TRBV5-1,TRBJ1-1,.,CASSLGVRNTEAFF,TGCGCCAGCAGCTTGGGGGTCAGGAACACTGAAGCTTTCTTT
few,TRBV4-3,TRBJ1-3,.,CASSQDNWLGNTIYF,TGCGCCAGCAGCCAAGATAATTGGCTGGGAAACACCATATATTTT
.,TRBV6-1,TRBJ2-1,TRBD1,CASSGGDRGRFYNEQFF,TGTGCCAGCAGTGGTGGGGACAGGGGGCGATTCTACAATGAGCAGTTCTTC
.,TRBV18,TRBJ2-1,TRBD2,CASSPPSSKAGREFF,TGTGCCAGCTCACCCCCCTCCAGTAAAGCGGGGAGGGAGTTCTTC
.,TRBV6-1,TRBJ1-5,.,CASSPNESGNQPQHF,TGTGCCAGCAGCCCTAATGAGAGTGGCAATCAGCCCCAGCATTTT
few,TRBV6-1,TRBJ2-7,.,CASWTGRDEQYF,TGTGCCAGTTGGACAGGGAGGGACGAGCAGTACTTC
.,TRBV5-1,TRBJ1-1,.,CASSFGREAFF,TGCGCCAGCAGCTTTGGTAGGGAAGCTTTCTTT
.,TRBV28,TRBJ1-2,.,CASSPHKVGTYTF,TGTGCCAGCAGTCCCCATAAGGTGGGAACCTACACCTTC
.,TRBV7-2,TRBJ1-2,.,CASSLALDTYYGYTF,TGTGCCAGCAGCTTAGCGCTTGATACCTACTATGGCTACACCTTC
once,TRBV19,TRBJ1-2,.,CASDPGRAYGYTF,TGTGCCAGTGACCCAGGGCGCGCCTATGGCTACACCTTC
.,TRBV6-5,TRBJ2-5,.,CASSYSISAQETQYF,TGTGCCAGCAGTTACTCGATCAGCGCCCAAGAGACCCAGTACTTC
.,TRBV28,TRBJ2-1,.,CASSLPGYNEQFF,TGTGCCAGCAGTTTGCCCGGGTACAATGAGCAGTTCTTC
.,TRBV25-1,TRBJ2-5,.,CASSESTASRQETQYF,TGTGCCAGCAGTGAAAGTACGGCTAGCCGGCAAGAGACCCAGTACTTC
.,TRBV7-9,TRBJ2-1,.,CASSLAPPGLHAQFF,TGTGCCAGCAGCTTAGCGCCTCCGGGGTTGCATGCGCAGTTCTTC
few,TRBV18,TRBJ1-3,.,CASSAAGNTIYF,TGTGCCAGCTCAGCCGCTGGAAACACCATATATTTT
.,TRBV19,TRBJ1-1,.,CASSATGIHTEAFF,TGTGCCAGTAGTGCAACGGGCATACACACTGAAGCTTTCTTT
.,TRBV9,TRBJ2-1,TRBD1,CASSGTGVGQFF,TGTGCCAGCAGCGGAACAGGGGTCGGGCAGTTCTTC
.,TRBV28,TRBJ2-3,.,CASSSPGQMGPDTQYF,TGTGCCAGCAGTTCCCCGGGACAAATGGGTCCAGATACGCAGTATTTT
.,TRBV2,TRBJ2-7,.,CAGGKLDEQYF,TGTGCCGGGGGAAAGTTGGACGAGCAGTACTTC
.,TRBV28,TRBJ1-5,.,CASSLFQGPQPQHF,TGTGCCAGCAGTTTATTCCAGGGCCCTCAGCCCCAGCATTTT
once,TRBV28,TRBJ1-2,TRBD1,CASSHSDRAYGYTF,TGTGCCAGCAGCCATTCCGACAGGGCCTATGGCTACACCTTC
.,TRBV27,TRBJ2-1,TRBD2,CASRPRGAVTYNEQFF,TGTGCCAGCAGGCCGCGGGGGGCCGTCACCTACAATGAGCAGTTCTTC
.,TRBV7-9,TRBJ1-4,.,CASSSGVGNEKLFF,TGTGCCAGCAGCTCAGGGGTCGGGAATGAAAAACTGTTTTTT
.,TRBV6-5,TRBJ2-7,TRBD2,CASSPASGDYEQYF,TGTGCCAGCAGCCCCGCTAGCGGGGATTACGAGCAGTACTTC
.,TRBV29-1,TRBJ1-1,.,CSAVGVAEAFF,TGCAGCGCAGTGGGCGTGGCTGAAGCTTTCTTT
.,TRBV7-7,TRBJ2-1,TRBD2,CASSPSLSGRGTYNEQFF,TGTGCCAGCAGCCCCTCCCTAAGCGGGAGAGGAACCTACAATGAGCAGTTCTTC
.,TRBV7-9,TRBJ1-1,TRBD1,CASSPDRGMNTEAFF,TGTGCCAGCAGCCCGGACAGGGGCATGAACACTGAAGCTTTCTTT
.,TRBV19,TRBJ2-7,.,CASSIGRAGDGEQYF,TGTGCCAGTAGTATTGGCAGGGCAGGGGATGGAGAGCAGTACTTC
.,TRBV10-3,TRBJ1-2,.,CAIKGDGYTF,TGTGCCATCAAGGGGGATGGCTACACCTTC
.,TRBV28,TRBJ2-7,TRBD1,CASSTRAGGGYEQYF,TGTGCCAGCAGTACCAGGGCAGGGGGCGGATACGAGCAGTACTTC
.,TRBV7-8,TRBJ2-7,.,CASSRGTGYEQYF,TGTGCCAGCAGTAGGGGGACGGGCTACGAGCAGTACTTC
.,TRBV9,TRBJ1-1,TRBD1,CASNPSGTGVLTEAFF,TGTGCCAGCAACCCCTCCGGGACAGGGGTTCTGACTGAAGCTTTCTTT
.,TRBV5-1,TRBJ1-2,.,CASSLETGRGGYTF,TGCGCCAGCAGCTTGGAAACAGGAAGGGGAGGCTACACCTTC
.,TRBV10-1,TRBJ2-3,.,CASREVGGPDTQYF,TGCGCCAGCAGGGAGGTGGGAGGCCCAGATACGCAGTATTTT
.,TRBV19,TRBJ1-1,.,CASSPRVDTEAFF,TGTGCCAGTAGTCCCAGGGTTGACACTGAAGCTTTCTTT
once,TRBV7-2,TRBJ2-1,.,CASSYPDYKSGSSYNEQFF,TGTGCCAGCAGCTACCCGGACTATAAATCCGGGAGCTCCTACAATGAGCAGTTCTTC
.,TRBV30,TRBJ2-3,TRBD2,CAWQVSGRINTDTQYF,TGTGCCTGGCAGGTTAGCGGGAGGATAAACACAGATACGCAGTATTTT
.,TRBV7-3,TRBJ2-1,TRBD1,CASSGQGRATNEQFF,TGTGCCAGCAGCGGACAGGGGAGGGCCACCAATGAGCAGTTCTTC
.,TRBV27,TRBJ2-1,TRBD2,CASSSLTPMSGRATNEQFF,TGTGCCAGCAGTTCTCTTACCCCCATGAGCGGGAGGGCCACCAATGAGCAGTTCTTC
.,TRBV13,TRBJ2-6,.,CASTDQGGTGANVLTF,TGTGCCAGCACGGATCAAGGGGGGACTGGGGCCAACGTCCTGACTTTC
.,TRBV9,TRBJ1-3,.,CASSVRVGNTIYF,TGTGCCAGCAGCGTGCGGGTTGGAAACACCATATATTTT
.,TRBV11-2,TRBJ2-7,.,CASSSPWGAAEQYF,TGTGCCAGCAGCTCACCCTGGGGAGCGGCAGAGCAGTACTTC
few,TRBV27,TRBJ2-1,.,CASHPPGGQSNNEQFF,TGTGCCAGTCACCCCCCCGGGGGACAGAGTAACAATGAGCAGTTCTTC
.,TRBV18,TRBJ1-4,.,CASSNNRASTNEKLFF,TGTGCCAGCTCAAATAACAGGGCGTCGACTAATGAAAAACTGTTTTTT
.,TRBV6-6,TRBJ1-1,TRBD1,CASSQGQGAGTEAFF,TGTGCCAGCAGCCAGGGACAGGGGGCAGGTACTGAAGCTTTCTTT